This is a list of T cell receptor beta chains from one sample in a study of blood T cell repertoires in COVID-19. The repertoire was sequenced with immunoSEQ multiplex PCR; TCRdb's copy has only in-frame clones and lacks some. The sample has approximately 340,000 clones; around four fifths are singletons. Material for sequencing was peripheral blood. These receptors were collected from a young man with active or convalescent COVID-19. Each CDR3 is given with its conserved first and last residue.

v_gene | CDR3aa
TRBV3-1/TRBV3-2 | CASSQVTSNEQFF
TRBV5-4 | CASGTSGGAPTDTQYF
TRBV2 | CASRTGHYGYTF
TRBV9 | CASSVTGTGARYEQYF
TRBV4-3 | CASSQGWGLTYNEQFF
TRBV7-7 | CASSPGREGVETQYF
TRBV4-2 | CASSQGGIEAFF
TRBV28 | CASSPAGIEGTDTQYF
TRBV14 | CASSQGPAGPPPRTYEQYF
TRBV5-1 | CASSSLGAGTGEQYF
TRBV5-4 | CASSPGDRAGVGETQYF
TRBV4-3 | CASSQGINRGQETQYF
TRBV7-2 | CASSRTTYHEQYF
TRBV6-5 | CATGVGTGFPQPQHF
TRBV27 | CASSFGRGQLDNYGYTF
TRBV7-9 | CASSQQGAIQYF
TRBV11-3 | CASGRAGGNTGELFF
TRBV7-9 | CASSLDLGLAGSYEQYF
TRBV7-3 | CASSRPGGYGPGELFF
TRBV4-2 | CASSQEPGQDTEAFF
TRBV15 | CATSSQVEETQYF
TRBV2 | CASSEGGQGSSYGYTF
TRBV7-3 | CASSSEGNTEAFF
TRBV19 | CASGDRGASGQYF
TRBV6-1 | CASSEGQEDSGNTIYF
TRBV7-2 | CASSLARVGGSSGNTIYF
TRBV30 | CAWSVRRGQGPEKLFF
TRBV5-5 | CASSATEGSSTDTQYF
TRBV9 | CASSGSGGPDTQYF
TRBV10-3 | CAISGRGGDTEAFF
TRBV12-5 | CASGFTTSGGIRKSTDTQYF
TRBV7-2 | CASSLGRRGKQETQYF